This TCR beta chain was captured by sequencing in a study of blood T cell repertoires in COVID-19. Study information: Acute and convalescent COVID-19 samples came from the United States, Italy and Spain. Sample material is recorded as cDNA or gDNA derived from T cells, B-cell-depleted T cells, or PBMCs.

Data came from immunoSEQ multiplex PCR; TCRdb stores just in-frame clones and leaves some out. The table has about 190,000 clones, about four fifths seen once. This CDR3 is 17 amino acids long. Germline values: CDR1 SEHNR, CDR2 FQNEAQ (reference sequence). Trimming cost V 5 bases and J 2 bases; bases outside gene matches: 10. This sequence joins TRBV7-9 and TRBJ2-5; 11 bases agree with TRBD2. This TCR came from a woman between 65 and 79 years old with active or convalescent COVID-19. Material: peripheral blood. The DNA of the CDR3 is TGTGCCAGCAGCCCCGCCCGACTAGCGGGACAGCAAGAGACCCAGTACTTC. This translates into CASSPARLAGQQETQYF.